This T cell receptor (beta chain) comes out of a study of cytomegalovirus exposure and HLA in healthy donors. General observations from the study: An analysis that was carried out later associated fewer than 20,000 TCR beta sequences with HLA alleles at 0.05 false discovery rate. Association of a missense DCLRE1C variant with TCR beta V- and J-gene trimming was reported in a later analysis.

Concerning this clone itself: Its antigen is still unknown.

The CDR3 totals 15 residues. V dropped 1 base and J dropped 7 bases, with 14 bases sitting between them. Per germline, CDR1 SGHTA and CDR2 FQGTGA. PCR was performed using 60 Vbeta and 13 Jbeta primers. The protocol was immunoSEQ multiplex PCR, while the TCRdb copy is restricted to in-frame clones and leaves out a portion. The sample yields about 94,000 clones, around two thirds seen once. While unrecorded immune exposures were likely, the donors were nominally healthy when sampled. Sequenced sample: PBMCs. The chain has TRBV7-3 and TRBJ1-5; the D is unclear. This TCR came from a man aged 25 to 40 in good health and CMV-seronegative. DNA for the CDR3: TGTGCCAGCAGCTTAAACCGGGGTCCGGGGCAGCCCCAGCATTTT. This gives the protein CASSLNRGPGQPQHF.